This entry lists 21 T cell receptor beta chains sequenced from one sample in a study of shared clonotypes between healthy human individuals. The naive CD8 subset, CD45RO-negative cells positively selected for CCR7, excluded terminally differentiated effector memory CD45RA+ cells. TCRdb's copy holds only in-frame clones and misses some; the assay was immunoSEQ multiplex PCR. The sample carries about 580,000 clones, 98% recorded once. Specimen: naive CD8+ T cells sorted from blood. The receptors here all came from a man aged 25 to 40 in good health.

A note on this clone: A junction end diverges from the germline sequence, so it may reflect a read error. The J gene is TRBJ2-1, the V gene TRBV28, with a possible D match to TRBD1 (5 bases). The V gene's germline CDR1 is MDHEN and CDR2 SYDVKM. This CDR3 has 15 amino acids. DNA for the CDR3: TGTGCCAACAGTTTATACAGGAGTACCTACAATGAGCAGTTCTTC. Translated: CANSLYRSTYNEQFF.

The CDR3 spells CASSLEQVSSITQYF. The CDR3 coding sequence is TGTGCCAGCAGCTTGGAACAGGTCTCGTCAATTACGCAGTATTTT. The rearrangement uses TRBV5-4 and TRBJ2-3, with D possibly matching TRBD1 (5 bases). The CDR3 consists of 15 residues. With 0 bases removed from V and 8 bases from J, the gap between germline ends came to 16 bases. CDR1 is SGHNT and CDR2 is YYREEE in the germline V gene (reference sequence).

The rearrangement joins TRBV2 to TRBJ2-3, with TRBD2 matching 7 bases. Germline V CDR1 and CDR2: SNHLY, FYNNEI. There are 14 residues in the CDR3. Trimming at V came to 10 bases and at J to 0 bases, leaving 7 bases not matched to a gene. The CDR3, as DNA: TGTGCCACCTTAAGCGGGACTAGCACAGATACGCAGTATTTT. Translating gives CATLSGTSTDTQYF. Full variable domain (outside the CDR3, taken from reference TRBV2 and TRBJ2-3): EPEVTQTPSHQVTQMGQEVILRCVPISNHLYFYWYRQILGQKVEFLVSFYNNEISEKSEIFDDQFSVERPDGSNFTLKIRSTKLEDSAMYFCATLSGTSTDTQYFGPGTRLTVL.

The chain links TRBV4-1 to TRBJ1-2; D unclear. The V and J ends lost 4 bases and 6 bases respectively, with 18 bases between them. This CDR3 region has 15 residues. Germline CDR1 MGHRA, CDR2 YSYEKL. In DNA form, the CDR3 reads TGCGCCAGCAGCCTCATTCATTATGACCGAGATGGCTACACCTTC. It yields the protein CASSLIHYDRDGYTF.

This chain joins TRBV5-1 and TRBJ1-2; D is uncertain. From germline, CDR1 is SGHRS and CDR2 YFSETQ. The V and J ends lost 4 bases and 3 bases respectively, with 19 bases between them. The CDR3 is 16 amino acids. The chain's CDR3 is CASSRGPAEGDYGYTF. CDR3 bases: TGCGCCAGCAGCCGTGGCCCAGCCGAGGGAGACTATGGCTACACCTTC.

This sequence joins TRBV19 and TRBJ2-2; D gene uncertain. The CDR3 consists of 14 residues. The germline gives CDR1 LNHDA, CDR2 SQIVND (reference sequence). V lost 6 bases and J 3 bases, leaving 11 bases between the germline ends. CDR3 residues: CASSPRLHTGELFF. CDR3 DNA sequence: TGTGCCAGTAGCCCGAGGCTTCACACCGGGGAGCTGTTTTTT. Using reference TRBV19 and TRBJ2-2 for the parts outside the CDR3, the full variable domain is DGGITQSPKYLFRKEGQNVTLSCEQNLNHDAMYWYRQDPGQGLRLIYYSQIVNDFQKGDIAEGYSVSREKKESFPLTVTSAQKNPTAFYLCASSPRLHTGELFFGEGSRLTVL.

The chain links TRBV7-6 to TRBJ2-7; 8 bases fit TRBD2. Germline-derived CDR1 and CDR2 are SGHVS and FNYEAQ. With V trimmed by 5 bases and J by 0 bases, 6 bases remained unmatched. The CDR3 is 15 amino acids. Here the CDR3 reads CASSPVAGSSYEQYF. The CDR3 region has the DNA TGTGCCAGCAGCCCCGTAGCGGGGAGCTCCTACGAGCAGTACTTC.

In this sample, this clone turned up once. The CDR3: CASSPDPTSGRSEQFF. CDR3 DNA: TGTGCCAGCAGCCCTGATCCGACTAGCGGGAGGAGTGAGCAGTTCTTC. The rearrangement links TRBV7-2 to TRBJ2-1, with 13 bases fitting TRBD2. Germline V gene sequence: CDR1 SGHTA, CDR2 FQGNSA. This CDR3 region has 16 residues. V shed 5 bases, J shed 9 bases, and the junction held 10 bases outside the gene matches.

The chain uses TRBV7-9 and TRBJ2-7; D is ambiguous. The CDR3 is made up of 15 amino acids. CDR1 and CDR2 (germline): SEHNR, FQNEAQ (reference sequence). V lost 4 bases, J lost 0 bases, and 13 bases lay in between. The CDR3 reads CASSSSTDPSYEQYF. CDR3 DNA: TGTGCCAGCAGCTCCTCGACGGACCCCTCCTACGAGCAGTACTTC.

The chain uses TRBV7-9 and TRBJ1-1; D is unclear. The CDR3 contains 15 residues. Germline V CDR1 and CDR2: SEHNR, FQNEAQ (reference sequence). Trimming stripped 5 bases from V and 1 base from J, with 14 bases between. CDR3 amino acids: CASSPPGRANTEAFF. For the CDR3, the DNA is TGTGCCAGCAGCCCCCCGGGCAGAGCGAACACTGAAGCTTTCTTT.

The gene calls are TRBV9 and TRBJ2-3; the D gene is possibly TRBD1 (6 bases). The CDR3 covers 17 residues. The V gene lost 3 bases and the J gene lost 9 bases, with 26 bases spanning the gap. Germline V gene sequence: CDR1 SGDLS, CDR2 YYNGEE. The CDR3 spells CASSAYGQPSPPSTQYF. CDR3 nucleotides: TGTGCCAGCAGCGCATATGGACAGCCCAGTCCGCCCAGCACGCAGTATTTT. The whole variable domain, filled in from reference TRBV9 and TRBJ2-3, reads DSGVTQTPKHLITATGQRVTLRCSPRSGDLSVYWYQQSLDQGLQFLIQYYNGEERAKGNILERFSAQQFPDLHSELNLSSLELGDSALYFCASSAYGQPSPPSTQYFGPGTRLTVL.

The gene calls are TRBV6-5 and TRBJ2-7, with 9 bases lining up with TRBD1. Unmatched junction bases numbered 2, after V lost 6 bases and J lost 5 bases. The CDR3 has 12 amino acids. The germline V gene has CDR1 MNHEY and CDR2 SVGAGI. CDR3 in DNA: TGTGCCAGCAGCCGACAGGGGGACGAGCAGTACTTC. It encodes CASSRQGDEQYF.

The chain has TRBV29-1 and TRBJ2-1, with 12 bases fitting TRBD2. This CDR3 contains 15 residues. Germline trimming cut 1 base from V and 2 bases from J; bases unmatched to any gene: 0. Per the germline V gene, CDR1 is SQVTM and CDR2 is ANQGSEA. This CDR3 reads CSVEGTSGTYNEQFF. In DNA form, the CDR3 reads TGCAGCGTTGAAGGGACTAGCGGGACCTACAATGAGCAGTTCTTC.

The chain carries TRBV7-8 and TRBJ2-1; TRBD2 aligns across 12 bases. CDR3 length equals 16 residues. Losses at the gene ends were 5 bases for V and 4 bases for J; bases not matched to a gene: 6. In germline, CDR1 is SGHVS, CDR2 FQNEAQ. The CDR3 here is CASSTGLAGLYNEQFF. CDR3 bases: TGTGCCAGCAGCACAGGACTAGCGGGACTATACAATGAGCAGTTCTTC.

The chain recombines TRBV10-3 with TRBJ2-7; 7 bases fit TRBD2. Germline lookup yields CDR1 ENHRY and CDR2 SYGVKD. J was trimmed by 1 base and V by 6 bases; bases with no gene match: 3. This CDR3 has 13 residues. CDR3 nucleotides: TGTGCCATCAGCTGGGGGGGGTCCTACGAGCAGTACTTC. This gives the protein CAISWGGSYEQYF.

The rearrangement uses TRBV7-9 and TRBJ2-2; D is ambiguous. Looked up from germline, CDR1 is SEHNR and CDR2 is FQNEAQ (reference sequence). The V and J ends lost 3 bases and 4 bases respectively, with 12 bases between them. The CDR3 spans 15 residues. DNA for the CDR3: TGTGCCAGCAGCTTTAAGGGCCGCATCACCGGGGAGCTGTTTTTT. It translates to CASSFKGRITGELFF. The variable domain in full, with the rest retrieved from reference TRBV7-9 and TRBJ2-2, is DTGVSQNPRHKITKRGQNVTFRCDPISEHNRLYWYRQTLGQGPEFLTYFQNEAQLEKSRLLSDRFSAERPKGSFSTLEIQRTEQGDSAMYLCASSFKGRITGELFFGEGSRLTVL.

This rearrangement joins TRBV11-2 to TRBJ2-2; D possibly uses TRBD1 or TRBD2 (5 bases each). Germline V lookup: CDR1 SGHAT, CDR2 FQNNGV. V dropped 8 bases and J dropped 6 bases, with 19 bases sitting between them. CDR3 size: 15 residues. The CDR3 loop reads CASYSEGTVPGELFF. The CDR3 DNA reads TGTGCCAGCTACTCAGAGGGGACGGTCCCCGGGGAGCTGTTTTTT.

This clone has a single count. The V call is TRBV6-5, the J call TRBJ1-4, with D hard to call. The V and J ends lost 7 bases and 7 bases respectively, with 13 bases between them. The CDR3 contains 13 residues. Germline CDR1 and CDR2: MNHEY and SVGAGI. CDR3 nucleotide sequence: TGTGCCAGCAAGGACGGACCTTTTGAAAAACTGTTTTTT. Translation gives CASKDGPFEKLFF.

This chain uses TRBV15 with TRBJ2-3; the match to TRBD2 covers 11 bases. Germline values: CDR1 LNHNV, CDR2 YYDKDF (reference sequence). The CDR3 covers 15 residues. V lost 1 base to trimming and J lost 7 bases; unmatched junction nucleotides: 4. The DNA for the CDR3 is TGTGCCACCAGCAGAGCCGGGACTAGCGGTAATACGCAGTATTTT. It encodes CATSRAGTSGNTQYF.

The V gene is TRBV7-2, the J gene TRBJ1-1; 8 nucleotides line up with TRBD1. From germline, CDR1 is SGHTA and CDR2 FQGNSA. CDR3 length: 19 amino acids. The junction had 18 bases not matched to a gene; V was cut back by 1 base and J by 5 bases. CDR3 DNA: TGTGCCAGCAGCTTAGATTCCTATGGGCAGGGGGCGATTTGGACTGAAGCTTTCTTT. Protein sequence: CASSLDSYGQGAIWTEAFF. The complete variable domain, with remaining parts taken from reference TRBV7-2 and TRBJ1-1, reads GAGVSQSPSNKVTEKGKDVELRCDPISGHTALYWYRQSLGQGLEFLIYFQGNSAPDKSGLPSDRFSAERTGGSVSTLTIQRTQQEDSAVYLCASSLDSYGQGAIWTEAFFGQGTRLTVV.

The genes are TRBV7-9 and TRBJ2-2; D may be TRBD1 (6 bases). Germline CDR1 and CDR2: SEHNR and FQNEAQ (reference sequence). The V gene lost 4 bases and the J gene lost 6 bases, with 9 bases spanning the gap. The CDR3 runs to 13 residues. DNA of the CDR3: TGTGCCAGCAGCTCAGGGGAAGCCGGGGAGCTGTTTTTT. Amino acids: CASSSGEAGELFF.